These 22 T cell receptor beta chains share one sample of origin, sequenced in a study of beta chain features in type 1 diabetes. Of the isolated RNA, all was reverse transcribed, and so the sequenced material was expressed TCRB transcripts. The assay was immunoSEQ multiplex PCR, and TCRdb's table has in-frame clones only and misses some. The repertoire consists of about 40,000 clones, with 45% to 50% occurring once and the leading ten covering 0.6% to 0.85%. Sequenced material: central memory CD4+ T cells from blood. The receptors were sampled from a woman between 18 and 29 years old in good health.

This clone showed up just a few times. The chain recombines TRBV7-9 with TRBJ1-2, with 10 bases lining up with TRBD1. J lost 4 bases, V lost 5 bases, and 7 bases had no gene match. The CDR3 has 15 amino acids. Germline V gives CDR1 SEHNR, CDR2 FQNEAQ (reference sequence). CDR3 residues: CASSPVGTGVYGYTF. The DNA for the CDR3 is TGTGCCAGCAGCCCCGTGGGGACAGGGGTCTATGGCTACACCTTC.

This clone was seen a handful of times. The chain joins TRBV2 to TRBJ2-1; unclear D gene. This CDR3 is 15 amino acids long. Germline CDR1 reads SNHLY; CDR2 reads FYNNEI. Trimming took off 3 bases at V and 0 bases at J, with 9 bases between the two ends. CDR3 protein: CASSDSISSYNEQFF. CDR3 nucleotide sequence: TGTGCCAGCAGTGACTCCATCAGCTCCTACAATGAGCAGTTCTTC. The complete variable domain, with remaining parts taken from reference TRBV2 and TRBJ2-1, reads EPEVTQTPSHQVTQMGQEVILRCVPISNHLYFYWYRQILGQKVEFLVSFYNNEISEKSEIFDDQFSVERPDGSNFTLKIRSTKLEDSAMYFCASSDSISSYNEQFFGPGTRLTVL.

The J gene is TRBJ2-3, the V gene TRBV5-8, with 9 bases identical to TRBD1. The CDR3 consists of 17 residues. With 0 bases clipped from V and 0 bases from J, the junction kept 5 bases outside the gene matches. Looked up from germline, CDR1 is SGHTS and CDR2 is YDEGEE. The CDR3 region has the DNA TGTGCCAGCAGCTTGGCCGGGGACAGGGCTAGCACAGATACGCAGTATTTT. It specifies CASSLAGDRASTDTQYF. The complete variable domain, with remaining parts taken from reference TRBV5-8 and TRBJ2-3, reads EAGVTQSPTHLIKTRGQQATLRCSPISGHTSVYWYQQALGLGLQFLLWYDEGEERNRGNFPPRFSGRQFPNYSSELNVNALELEDSALYLCASSLAGDRASTDTQYFGPGTRLTVL.

This clone was seen only a few times. The chain has TRBV7-3 and TRBJ2-1; 7 bases line up with TRBD2. The CDR3 has 14 amino acids. Per the germline V gene, CDR1 is SGHTA and CDR2 is FQGTGA. The trim removed 5 bases at V and 1 base at J, leaving 2 bases unmatched. The DNA of the CDR3 is TGTGCCAGCAGCGAGGGAGGGTCCTACAATGAGCAGTTCTTC. Encoded protein: CASSEGGSYNEQFF.

This chain uses TRBV30 with TRBJ1-2, with 11 bases that match TRBD1. V dropped 3 bases and J dropped 5; count of bases not matched to a gene: 5. CDR1 is GTSNPN and CDR2 is SVGIG in the germline V gene (reference sequence). This CDR3 has 14 residues. CDR3 sequence: CAWRRDRGDYGYTF. CDR3 coding DNA: TGTGCCTGGAGACGGGACAGGGGGGATTATGGCTACACCTTC.

This clone has only a few counts. The chain couples TRBV6-1 to TRBJ2-1; TRBD2 matches 9 bases. The CDR3 extends over 14 amino acids. V dropped 4 bases and J dropped 2; count of bases not matched to a gene: 0. CDR1 is MNHNS, CDR2 SASEGT, per germline. CDR3 DNA sequence: TGTGCCAGCAGTGCTAGCGGGGCCTACAATGAGCAGTTCTTC. It codes for CASSASGAYNEQFF.

The rearrangement uses TRBV5-1 and TRBJ1-2, with D tentatively TRBD1 (6 bases). V lost 0 bases and J 4 bases, leaving 13 bases between the germline ends. The CDR3 runs 15 residues. Germline V gene data show CDR1 as SGHRS and CDR2 as YFSETQ. The CDR3 region has the DNA TGCGCCAGCAGCTTGGCAGGACAGCCGTCCTATGGCTACACCTTC. Its translation is CASSLAGQPSYGYTF.

The rearrangement joins TRBV21-1 to TRBJ2-1; TRBD1, as called in the table, went unchecked against the DNA. TRBV21-1 is designated a pseudogene. The CDR3 sequence is 15 residues long. CDR3 nucleotide sequence: TGTGCCAGCAGCTTCTCAGGGGGCGAATACAATGAGCAGTTCTTC. Amino acids: CASSFSGGEYNEQFF.

This clone was seen just once. The chain carries TRBV10-3 and TRBJ1-1; D may be TRBD1 (5 bases). Trimming stripped 7 bases from V and 5 bases from J, with 14 bases between. CDR1 is ENHRY, CDR2 SYGVKD, per germline. The CDR3 consists of 13 residues. This CDR3 reads CAITMTVETEAFF. Here the CDR3 DNA reads TGTGCCATCACCATGACAGTGGAGACTGAAGCTTTCTTT.

This clone has just a few counts. The chain carries TRBV15 and TRBJ2-4; weak D call: TRBD1 (6 bases). CDR3 length equals 15 residues. In germline, CDR1 is LNHNV, CDR2 YYDKDF (reference sequence). V lost 3 bases, J lost 2 bases, and 11 bases lay in between. Here the CDR3 reads CATSSFGQTKNIQYF. Here the CDR3 DNA reads TGTGCCACCAGCAGCTTCGGACAGACCAAAAACATTCAGTACTTC. Drawing the rest from reference TRBV15 and TRBJ2-4, the complete variable domain is DAMVIQNPRYQVTQFGKPVTLSCSQTLNHNVMYWYQQKSSQAPKLLFHYYDKDFNNEADTPDNFQSRRPNTSFCFLDIRSPGLGDTAMYLCATSSFGQTKNIQYFGAGTRLSVL.

The chain joins TRBV30 to TRBJ2-3; 8 positions agree with TRBD1. The CDR3 loop spans 16 amino acids. V lost 0 bases, J lost 2 bases, and 7 bases stayed unmatched. Germline loops: CDR1 GTSNPN, CDR2 SVGIG (reference sequence). The CDR3 nucleotides are TGTGCCTGGAGTGTAGCCAGGGGGCCACCCACAGATACGCAGTATTTT. This codes for CAWSVARGPPTDTQYF.

V is TRBV5-6 and J is TRBJ2-3; 9 bases are a match to TRBD1. After removal of 3 bases from V and 6 bases from J, the junction contained 8 bases not matched to a gene. In germline, CDR1 is SGHDT, CDR2 YYEEEE. This CDR3 contains 15 residues. In DNA form, the CDR3 reads TGTGCCAGCAGCTGGCCGGGACAGGGTCTTGATACGCAGTATTTT. It yields the protein CASSWPGQGLDTQYF.

This CDR3 reads CASSSSGGAGANVLTF. Here the CDR3 DNA reads TGTGCCAGCAGCTCTAGCGGGGGGGCTGGGGCCAACGTCCTGACTTTC. V is TRBV7-3 and J is TRBJ2-6, with 12 positions matching TRBD2. CDR3 length: 16 amino acids. V lost 4 bases, J lost 2 bases, and 0 bases stayed unmatched. The germline gives CDR1 SGHTA, CDR2 FQGTGA.

This clone turned up a few times. The chain carries TRBV5-4 and TRBJ1-3, with 10 bases identical to TRBD1. J gave up 0 bases and V 0 bases, and 3 bases lay outside the gene matches. The CDR3 runs 17 residues. The germline CDR1 and CDR2 sequences are SGHNT and YYREEE (reference sequence). CDR3 amino acids: CASSLGQGANSGNTIYF. The DNA of the CDR3 is TGTGCCAGCAGCTTGGGACAGGGGGCGAACTCTGGAAACACCATATATTTT.

This chain joins TRBV6-5 and TRBJ1-1, with 7 bases identical to TRBD1. The germline V gene encodes CDR1 MNHEY and CDR2 SVGAGI. This CDR3 is built from 14 residues. Germline trimming cut 0 bases from V and 10 bases from J; bases unmatched to any gene: 8. The CDR3 region has the DNA TGTGCCAGCAGTTACTCCCTAATGCAGGGGGGAGCTTTCTTT. Amino acids: CASSYSLMQGGAFF.

The V call is TRBV5-1, the J call TRBJ1-5, with D perhaps matching TRBD1 (5 bases). Deletions cut 6 bases from V and 6 bases from J, with 19 bases between. This CDR3 has 15 residues. Per the germline V gene, CDR1 is SGHRS and CDR2 is YFSETQ. DNA of the CDR3: TGCGCCAGCAACCCGACAGCCCCAACGGGTCAGCCCCAGCATTTT. Amino acids: CASNPTAPTGQPQHF.

The chain carries TRBV5-1 and TRBJ2-7; 8 positions agree with TRBD1. Germline V CDR1 and CDR2: SGHRS, YFSETQ. The CDR3 covers 16 residues. J was trimmed by 3 bases and V by 4 bases; bases with no gene match: 12. The CDR3, as DNA: TGCGCCAGCAGCAGGACAGGGTCGGGGGCACTCTACGAGCAGTACTTC. It yields the protein CASSRTGSGALYEQYF.

This chain links TRBV5-5 with TRBJ1-5; no definite D call. Trimming left V 4 bases short and J 5 bases short, with 16 bases between. The CDR3 runs to 15 residues. CDR1 and CDR2 from the germline V gene are SGHKS and YYEKEE (reference sequence). CDR3 sequence reads: CASSPDSAGDQPQHF. For the CDR3, the DNA is TGTGCCAGCAGCCCGGACTCTGCGGGCGATCAGCCCCAGCATTTT.

In this sample, this clone turned up a few times. The V and J genes are TRBV30 and TRBJ2-1, with 7 bases lining up with TRBD2. This CDR3 is built from 13 residues. J lost 8 bases, V lost 0 bases, and 4 bases had no gene match. Germline CDR1 reads GTSNPN; CDR2 reads SVGIG (reference sequence). CDR3 nucleotide sequence: TGTGCCTGGAGTGTACTAGCGAACTATGAGCAGTTCTTC. Residues: CAWSVLANYEQFF.

This chain connects TRBV5-1 to TRBJ1-4, with a tentative D call TRBD1 (5 bases). Germline lookup yields CDR1 SGHRS and CDR2 YFSETQ. The CDR3 has 13 amino acids. Trimming cost V 2 bases and J 7 bases, with 9 bases left between them. The CDR3, as DNA: TGCGCCAGCAGCTTTGGGGGGAGTGAAAAACTGTTTTTT. This gives the protein CASSFGGSEKLFF. Full variable domain (rest looked up from reference TRBV5-1 and TRBJ1-4): KAGVTQTPRYLIKTRGQQVTLSCSPISGHRSVSWYQQTPGQGLQFLFEYFSETQRNKGNFPGRFSGRQFSNSRSEMNVSTLELGDSALYLCASSFGGSEKLFFGSGTQLSVL.

This chain connects TRBV5-4 to TRBJ1-4; no firm D call. Trimming took 7 bases from V and 3 from J, leaving 13 bases between them. The germline V gene encodes CDR1 SGHNT and CDR2 YYREEE (reference sequence). The CDR3 extends over 14 amino acids. The CDR3: CASSSGSSNEKLFF. Here the CDR3 DNA reads TGTGCCAGCTCTTCCGGGAGCTCTAATGAAAAACTGTTTTTT.

The sample holds a few counts of this clone. The chain joins TRBV15 to TRBJ2-7, with 11 bases lining up with TRBD2. The CDR3 totals 14 residues. Germline V lookup: CDR1 LNHNV, CDR2 YYDKDF (reference sequence). The V gene end was trimmed by 8 bases and the J gene end by 0 bases; junction bases not matched to a gene: 3. As DNA, the CDR3 is TGTGCCACCCAGACTAGCGGGGCCTCCTACGAGCAGTACTTC. Protein product: CATQTSGASYEQYF.